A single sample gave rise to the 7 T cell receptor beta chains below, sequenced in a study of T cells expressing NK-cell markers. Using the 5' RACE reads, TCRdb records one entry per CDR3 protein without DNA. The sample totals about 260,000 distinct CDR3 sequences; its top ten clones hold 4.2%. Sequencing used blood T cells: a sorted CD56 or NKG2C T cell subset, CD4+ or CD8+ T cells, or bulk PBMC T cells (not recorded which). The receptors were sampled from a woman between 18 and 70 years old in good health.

CDR3 protein: CASSTGTRDEAFF. The rearrangement links TRBV12-3 or TRBV12-4 to TRBJ1-1; the TCRdb call, TRBD1, lacks DNA for checking. This CDR3 spans 13 amino acids.

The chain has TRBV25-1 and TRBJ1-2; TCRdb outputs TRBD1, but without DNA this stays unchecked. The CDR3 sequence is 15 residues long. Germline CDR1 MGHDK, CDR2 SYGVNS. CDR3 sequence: CASSEMGTVSYGYTF.

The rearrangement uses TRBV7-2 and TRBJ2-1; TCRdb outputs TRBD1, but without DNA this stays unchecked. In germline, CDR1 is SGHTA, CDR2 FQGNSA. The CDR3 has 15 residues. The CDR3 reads CASSISGARGDEQFF.

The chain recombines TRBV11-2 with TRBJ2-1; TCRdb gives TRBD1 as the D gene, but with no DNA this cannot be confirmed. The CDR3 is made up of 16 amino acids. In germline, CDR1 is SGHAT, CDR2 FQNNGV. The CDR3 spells CASSLVAGATLNEQFF. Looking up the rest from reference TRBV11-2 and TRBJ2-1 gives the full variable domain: EAGVAQSPRYKIIEKRQSVAFWCNPISGHATLYWYQQILGQGPKLLIQFQNNGVVDDSQLPKDRFSAERLKGVDSTLKIQPAKLEDSAVYLCASSLVAGATLNEQFFGPGTRLTVL.

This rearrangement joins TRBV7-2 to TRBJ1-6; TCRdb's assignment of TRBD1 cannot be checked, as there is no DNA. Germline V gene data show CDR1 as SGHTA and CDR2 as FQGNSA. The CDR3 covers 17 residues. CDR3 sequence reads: CASSLQPPVVLNSPLHF.

This CDR3 is CASSRQVEGSPLHF. V gene TRBV7-8 combines with J gene TRBJ1-6; TCRdb indicates TRBD1, and absent DNA this call remains unverified. CDR3 size: 14 residues. Germline loops: CDR1 SGHVS, CDR2 FQNEAQ.

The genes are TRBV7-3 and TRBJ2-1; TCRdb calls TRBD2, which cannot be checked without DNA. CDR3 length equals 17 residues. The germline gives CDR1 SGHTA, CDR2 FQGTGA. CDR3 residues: CASSSSPYSGLYNEQFF.